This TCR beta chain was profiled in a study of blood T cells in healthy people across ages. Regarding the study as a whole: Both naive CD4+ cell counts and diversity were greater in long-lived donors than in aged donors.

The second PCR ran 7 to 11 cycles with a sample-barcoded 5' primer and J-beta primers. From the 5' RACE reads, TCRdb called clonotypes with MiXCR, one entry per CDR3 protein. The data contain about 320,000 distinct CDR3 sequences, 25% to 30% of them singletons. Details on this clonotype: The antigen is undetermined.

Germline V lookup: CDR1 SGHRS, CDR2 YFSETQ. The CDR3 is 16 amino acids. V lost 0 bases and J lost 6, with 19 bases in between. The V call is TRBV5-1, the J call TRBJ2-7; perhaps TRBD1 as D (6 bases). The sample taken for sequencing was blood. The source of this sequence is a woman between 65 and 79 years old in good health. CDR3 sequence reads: CASSLEGGRQAGEQYF. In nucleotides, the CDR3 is TGCGCCAGCAGCTTGGAAGGAGGCAGACAGGCAGGCGAGCAGTACTTC.